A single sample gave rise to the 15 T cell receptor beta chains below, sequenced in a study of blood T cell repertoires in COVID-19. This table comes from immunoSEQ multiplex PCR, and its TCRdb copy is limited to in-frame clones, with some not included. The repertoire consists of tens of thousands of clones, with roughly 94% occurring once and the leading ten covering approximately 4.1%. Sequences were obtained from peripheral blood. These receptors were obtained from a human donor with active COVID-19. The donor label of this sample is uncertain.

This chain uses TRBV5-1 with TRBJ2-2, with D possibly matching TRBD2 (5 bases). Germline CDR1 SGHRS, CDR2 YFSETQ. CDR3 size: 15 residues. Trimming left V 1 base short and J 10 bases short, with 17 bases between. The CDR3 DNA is TGCGCCAGCAGCTTGAGCGGTCAGTTTGATGAGGAGCTGTTTTTT. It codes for CASSLSGQFDEELFF. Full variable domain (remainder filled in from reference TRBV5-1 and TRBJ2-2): KAGVTQTPRYLIKTRGQQVTLSCSPISGHRSVSWYQQTPGQGLQFLFEYFSETQRNKGNFPGRFSGRQFSNSRSEMNVSTLELGDSALYLCASSLSGQFDEELFFGEGSRLTVL.

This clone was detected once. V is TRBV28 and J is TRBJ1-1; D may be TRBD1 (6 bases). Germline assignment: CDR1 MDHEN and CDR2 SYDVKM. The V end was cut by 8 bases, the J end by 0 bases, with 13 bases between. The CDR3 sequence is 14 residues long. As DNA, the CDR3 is TGTGCCAGCGGTCGGACAGTCATGAACACTGAAGCTTTCTTT. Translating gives CASGRTVMNTEAFF. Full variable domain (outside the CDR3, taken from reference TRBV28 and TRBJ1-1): DVKVTQSSRYLVKRTGEKVFLECVQDMDHENMFWYRQDPGLGLRLIYFSYDVKMKEKGDIPEGYSVSREKKERFSLILESASTNQTSMYLCASGRTVMNTEAFFGQGTRLTVV.

The CDR3 region has the DNA TGTGCCAGCAGCTTCTGGCTCCAAGAGACCCAGTACTTC. It encodes CASSFWLQETQYF. J is TRBJ2-5 and V is TRBV7-7; D remains ambiguous. Germline V gene lookup returns CDR1 SSHAT and CDR2 FNYEAQ (reference sequence). CDR3 length: 13 amino acids. Trimming shortened V by 3 bases and J by 1 base, and 6 bases separated the two germline ends.

As DNA, the CDR3 is TGCGCCAGCAGCCAAGATATCCCGGGGGCCAAAAACATTCAGTACTTC. Amino acids: CASSQDIPGAKNIQYF. V usage is TRBV4-1 and J usage is TRBJ2-4, with D possibly TRBD2 on 5 matching bases. V was clipped by 0 bases and J by 1 base, with 10 bases between them. Germline-derived CDR1 and CDR2 are MGHRA and YSYEKL. The CDR3 runs to 16 residues.

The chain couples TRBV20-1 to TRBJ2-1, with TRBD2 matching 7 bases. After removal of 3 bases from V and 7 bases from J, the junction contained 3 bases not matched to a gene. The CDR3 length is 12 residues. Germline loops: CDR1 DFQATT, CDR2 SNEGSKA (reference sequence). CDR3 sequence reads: CSASDGRNEQFF. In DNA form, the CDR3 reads TGCAGTGCTAGTGACGGGAGGAATGAGCAGTTCTTC.

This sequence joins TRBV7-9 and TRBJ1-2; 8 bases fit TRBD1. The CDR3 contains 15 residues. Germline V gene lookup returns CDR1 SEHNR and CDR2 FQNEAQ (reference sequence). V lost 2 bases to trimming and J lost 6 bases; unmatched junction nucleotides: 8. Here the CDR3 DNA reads TGTGCCAGCAGCTTACGACCTCAGGGGGCAGATGGCTACACCTTC. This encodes CASSLRPQGADGYTF.

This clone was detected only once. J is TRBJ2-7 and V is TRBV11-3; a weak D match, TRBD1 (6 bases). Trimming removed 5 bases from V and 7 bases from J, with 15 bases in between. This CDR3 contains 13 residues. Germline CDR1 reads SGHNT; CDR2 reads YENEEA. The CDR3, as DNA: TGTGCCAGCAGCCATCGACAGGCCTGGGAGCAGTACTTC. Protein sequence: CASSHRQAWEQYF.

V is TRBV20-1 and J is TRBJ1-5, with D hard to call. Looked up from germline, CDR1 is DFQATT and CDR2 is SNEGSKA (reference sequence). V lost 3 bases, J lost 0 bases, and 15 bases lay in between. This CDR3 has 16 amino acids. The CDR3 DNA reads TGCAGTGCTAGTCTGAACAGCCAATATAGCAATCAGCCCCAGCATTTT. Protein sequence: CSASLNSQYSNQPQHF.

CDR3 DNA sequence: TGCGCCAGCAGCCAAGTCGGCAGGAAGGGAAACACCATATATTTT. Translation: CASSQVGRKGNTIYF. V usage is TRBV4-3 and J usage is TRBJ1-3; D is undetermined. Germline V gene sequence: CDR1 LGHNA, CDR2 YSLEER. The CDR3 runs 15 residues. Between the trimmed V and J ends, which lost 1 base and 4 bases, there was a span of 11 bases.

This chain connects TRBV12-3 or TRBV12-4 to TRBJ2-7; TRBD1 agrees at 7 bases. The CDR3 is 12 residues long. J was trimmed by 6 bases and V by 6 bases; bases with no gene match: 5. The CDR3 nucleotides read TGTGCCAGCAGAACCACAGGGGTCGAGCAGTACTTC. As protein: CASRTTGVEQYF.

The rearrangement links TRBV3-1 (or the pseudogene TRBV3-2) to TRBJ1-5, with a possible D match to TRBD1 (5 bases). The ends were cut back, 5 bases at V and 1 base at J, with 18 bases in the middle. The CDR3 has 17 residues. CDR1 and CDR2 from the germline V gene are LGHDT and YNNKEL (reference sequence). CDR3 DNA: TGTGCCAGCAGCAACCTACCCCCGGGGGAGAGCAATCAGCCCCAGCATTTT. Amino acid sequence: CASSNLPPGESNQPQHF.

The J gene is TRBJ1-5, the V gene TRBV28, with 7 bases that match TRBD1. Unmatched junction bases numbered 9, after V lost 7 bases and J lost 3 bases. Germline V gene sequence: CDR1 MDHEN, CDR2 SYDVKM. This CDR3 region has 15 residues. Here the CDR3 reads CASTYPDRLNQPQHF. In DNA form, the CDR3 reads TGTGCCAGCACCTACCCGGACAGGCTCAATCAGCCCCAGCATTTT.

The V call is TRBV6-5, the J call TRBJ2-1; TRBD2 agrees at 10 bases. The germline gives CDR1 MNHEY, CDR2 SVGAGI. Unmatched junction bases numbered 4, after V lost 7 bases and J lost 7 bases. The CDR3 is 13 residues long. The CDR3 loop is CASKAGGQNEQFF. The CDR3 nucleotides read TGTGCCAGCAAAGCGGGGGGGCAGAATGAGCAGTTCTTC.

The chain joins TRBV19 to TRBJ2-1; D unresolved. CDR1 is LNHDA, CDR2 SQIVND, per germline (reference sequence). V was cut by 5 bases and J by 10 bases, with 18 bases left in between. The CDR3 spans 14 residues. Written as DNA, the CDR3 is TGTGCCAGTAGTTTTGCGCCGCAGTCCGGGGAGCAGTTCTTC. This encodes CASSFAPQSGEQFF.

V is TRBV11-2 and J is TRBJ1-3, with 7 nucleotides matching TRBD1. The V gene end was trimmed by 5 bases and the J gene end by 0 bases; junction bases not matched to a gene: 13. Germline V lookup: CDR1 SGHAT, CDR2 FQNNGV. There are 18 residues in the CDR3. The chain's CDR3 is CASSAIRDRERSGNTIYF. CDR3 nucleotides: TGTGCCAGCAGCGCAATCCGGGACAGAGAACGCTCTGGAAACACCATATATTTT.